Detailed here is one T cell receptor beta chain. The data originate from a study of radiotherapy plus CTLA-4 blockade in lung cancer. TCRdb's table, derived via immunoSEQ multiplex PCR, lists solely in-frame clones and lacks some. The table has about 85,000 clones, around 86% seen once. This TCR derives from a human donor with non-small cell lung cancer who had a partial response to radiotherapy plus ipilimumab. The sequenced sample was peripheral blood, obtained from a patient treated with radiotherapy plus ipilimumab.

The CDR3, as DNA: TGCGCCAGCAGCTTGGAAAGGGGTGAAGCTTTCTTT. Translating it yields CASSLERGEAFF. The rearrangement uses TRBV5-1 and TRBJ1-1, with D maybe TRBD1 (5 bases). V gave up 0 bases and J gave up 7 bases, with 7 bases separating them. This CDR3 has 12 amino acids. From germline, CDR1 is SGHRS and CDR2 YFSETQ.